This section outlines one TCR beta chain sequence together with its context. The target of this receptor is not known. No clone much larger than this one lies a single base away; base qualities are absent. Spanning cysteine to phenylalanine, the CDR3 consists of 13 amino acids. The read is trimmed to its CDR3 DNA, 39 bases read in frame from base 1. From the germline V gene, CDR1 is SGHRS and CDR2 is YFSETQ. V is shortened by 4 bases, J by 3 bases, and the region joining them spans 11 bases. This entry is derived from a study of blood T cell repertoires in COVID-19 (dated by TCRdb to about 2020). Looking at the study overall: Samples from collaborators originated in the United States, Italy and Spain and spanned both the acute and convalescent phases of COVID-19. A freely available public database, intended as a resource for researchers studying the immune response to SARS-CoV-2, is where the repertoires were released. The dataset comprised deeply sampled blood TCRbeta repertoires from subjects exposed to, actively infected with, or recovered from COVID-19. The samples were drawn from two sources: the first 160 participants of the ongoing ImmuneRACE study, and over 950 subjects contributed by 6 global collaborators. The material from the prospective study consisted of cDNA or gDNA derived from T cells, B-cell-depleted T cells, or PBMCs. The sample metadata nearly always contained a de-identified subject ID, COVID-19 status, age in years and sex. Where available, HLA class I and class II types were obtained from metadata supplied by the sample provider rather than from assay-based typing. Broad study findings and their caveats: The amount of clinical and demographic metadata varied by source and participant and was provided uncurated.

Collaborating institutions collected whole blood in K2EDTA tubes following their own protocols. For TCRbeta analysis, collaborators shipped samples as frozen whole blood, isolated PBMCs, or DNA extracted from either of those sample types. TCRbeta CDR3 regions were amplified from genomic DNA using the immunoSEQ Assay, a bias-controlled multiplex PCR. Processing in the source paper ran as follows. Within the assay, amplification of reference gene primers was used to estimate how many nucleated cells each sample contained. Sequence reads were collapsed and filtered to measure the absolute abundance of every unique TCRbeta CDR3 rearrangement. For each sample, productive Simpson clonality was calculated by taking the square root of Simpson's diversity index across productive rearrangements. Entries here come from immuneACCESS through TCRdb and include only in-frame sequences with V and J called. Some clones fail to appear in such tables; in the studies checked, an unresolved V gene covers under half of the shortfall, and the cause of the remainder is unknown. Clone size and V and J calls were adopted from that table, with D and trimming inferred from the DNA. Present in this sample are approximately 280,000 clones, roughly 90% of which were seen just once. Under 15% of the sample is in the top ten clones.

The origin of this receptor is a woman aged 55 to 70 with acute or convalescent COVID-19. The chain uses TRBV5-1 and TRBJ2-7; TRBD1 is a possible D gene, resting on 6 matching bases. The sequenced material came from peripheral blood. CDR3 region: CASSVKGHYEQYF. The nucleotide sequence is TGCGCCAGCAGCGTGAAGGGACACTACGAGCAGTACTTC.